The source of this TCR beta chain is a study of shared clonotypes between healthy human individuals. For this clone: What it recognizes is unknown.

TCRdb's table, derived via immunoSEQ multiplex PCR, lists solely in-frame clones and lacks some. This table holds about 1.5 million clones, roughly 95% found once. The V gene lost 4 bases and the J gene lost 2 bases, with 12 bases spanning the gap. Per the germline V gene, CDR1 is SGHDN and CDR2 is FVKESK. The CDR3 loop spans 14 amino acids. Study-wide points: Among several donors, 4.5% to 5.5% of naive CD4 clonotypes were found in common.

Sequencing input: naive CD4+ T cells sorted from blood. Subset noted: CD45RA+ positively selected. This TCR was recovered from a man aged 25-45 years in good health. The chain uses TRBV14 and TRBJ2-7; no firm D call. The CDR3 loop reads CASSLTGLPYEQYF. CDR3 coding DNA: TGTGCCAGCAGCCTTACCGGATTACCCTACGAGCAGTACTTC.